These 21 T cell receptor beta chains originate from one sample sequenced in a study of technical replicates of blood from several donors (dated by TCRdb to 2017 to 2019). The library relied on the immunoSEQ multiplex PCR assay. TCRdb mirrors the immuneACCESS table, restricted to in-frame sequences. Some clones are absent from its copies; in checked studies, under half trace to an unresolved V gene, and the reason for the others is unknown. Counted in this sample were 70,000 to 85,000 clones; 95% to 98% of them appeared once. The top ten clones comprise more than 0.15% of the sample. The sample taken for sequencing was T cells isolated from PBMCs. Every receptor here comes from a human donor in good health.

V is TRBV2 and J is TRBJ1-5; D is ambiguous. This CDR3 is built from 15 residues. From germline, CDR1 is SNHLY and CDR2 FYNNEI. V lost 1 base to trimming and J lost 2 bases, with 9 bases between them. CDR3 amino acids: CASSEVGRGNQPQHF. CDR3 nucleotides: TGTGCCAGCAGTGAAGTAGGGAGGGGCAATCAGCCCCAGCATTTT.

This rearrangement joins TRBV20-1 to TRBJ2-1, with 9 bases matching TRBD2. CDR3 length: 11 residues. J was trimmed by 12 bases and V by 2 bases; bases with no gene match: 2. Germline V lookup: CDR1 DFQATT, CDR2 SNEGSKA (reference sequence). This CDR3 is CSARRLAVQFF. CDR3 DNA: TGCAGTGCTAGACGACTAGCGGTGCAGTTCTTC.

The CDR3 DNA reads as TGTGCCAGCAGCTACGGAGGCCGGACAGATACGCAGTATTTT. Its translation is CASSYGGRTDTQYF. The chain employs TRBV11-3 and TRBJ2-3; tentatively, D is TRBD2 (5 bases). The CDR3 length is 14 residues. V lost 4 bases to trimming and J lost 3 bases, with 11 bases between them. CDR1 is SGHNT and CDR2 is YENEEA in the germline V gene.

The chain is built from TRBV4-2 and TRBJ2-3; D call uncertain. Germline CDR1 LGHNA, CDR2 YNFKEQ. The V gene lost 0 bases and the J gene lost 1 base, with 8 bases spanning the gap. The CDR3 runs to 15 residues. The chain's CDR3 is CASSQDDSRTDTQYF. CDR3 in DNA: TGTGCCAGCAGCCAAGATGACTCACGCACAGATACGCAGTATTTT.

The chain joins TRBV5-1 to TRBJ1-1, with D maybe TRBD1 (6 bases). Per germline, CDR1 SGHRS and CDR2 YFSETQ. Trimming cost V 0 bases and J 10 bases, with 28 bases left between them. The length of the CDR3 is 18 residues. As DNA, the CDR3 is TGCGCCAGCAGCTTGGACTTTAGGTTGGCAGGGGACGAAAGAGTAGCTTTCTTT. It codes for CASSLDFRLAGDERVAFF. The whole variable domain, remainder taken from reference TRBV5-1 and TRBJ1-1, is KAGVTQTPRYLIKTRGQQVTLSCSPISGHRSVSWYQQTPGQGLQFLFEYFSETQRNKGNFPGRFSGRQFSNSRSEMNVSTLELGDSALYLCASSLDFRLAGDERVAFFGQGTRLTVV.

This clone was seen just once. The DNA of the CDR3 is TGTGCCAGCAGCCAACAGGGGGGTAGGGCCAACGTCCTGACTTTC. It codes for CASSQQGGRANVLTF. The chain uses TRBV7-9 and TRBJ2-6, with 8 positions matching TRBD1. Germline CDR1 is SEHNR and CDR2 is FQNEAQ (reference sequence). V was pared by 5 bases and J by 5 bases, with 5 bases of the junction left unmatched. The CDR3 spans 15 residues.

The rearrangement uses TRBV5-4 and TRBJ1-6, with D hard to call. V gave up 0 bases and J gave up 4 bases, with 14 bases separating them. This CDR3 has 17 residues. Germline CDR1 reads SGHNT; CDR2 reads YYREEE (reference sequence). The CDR3 nucleotides are TGTGCCAGCAGCTTGGTTTCACGGGGAACGTATAATTCACCCCTCCACTTT. Translated: CASSLVSRGTYNSPLHF.

The rearrangement links TRBV7-6 to TRBJ1-2, with D tentatively TRBD1 (6 bases). The germline V gene encodes CDR1 SGHVS and CDR2 FNYEAQ. The V and J ends lost 4 bases and 3 bases respectively, with 12 bases between them. This CDR3 has 14 residues. In DNA, the CDR3 is TGTGCCAGCAGCTCAGGGGCCGGCCACTATGGCTACACCTTC. Its protein product is CASSSGAGHYGYTF.

The genes are TRBV2 and TRBJ2-5, with a possible D match to TRBD2 (5 bases). CDR3 length: 14 amino acids. Per the germline V gene, CDR1 is SNHLY and CDR2 is FYNNEI. Trimming removed 3 bases from V and 2 bases from J, with 10 bases in between. CDR3 DNA: TGTGCCAGCAGTGATTTGGGCGGGCAAGAGACCCAGTACTTC. Protein sequence: CASSDLGGQETQYF.

The chain couples TRBV10-3 to TRBJ2-5, with a possible D match to TRBD2 (6 bases). Per germline, CDR1 ENHRY and CDR2 SYGVKD. This CDR3 spans 15 amino acids. Between the trimmed V and J ends, which lost 3 bases and 0 bases, there was a span of 11 bases. DNA of the CDR3: TGTGCCATCAGTGATGGTAGCGGATACCAAGAGACCCAGTACTTC. It translates to CAISDGSGYQETQYF.

The V gene is TRBV2, the J gene TRBJ2-7; 11 bases are shared with TRBD2. The germline CDR1 and CDR2 sequences are SNHLY and FYNNEI. With V trimmed by 3 bases and J by 2 bases, 3 bases remained unmatched. The CDR3 covers 15 residues. The CDR3 sequence: CASSEGTSGAYEQYF. The CDR3 nucleotides read TGTGCCAGCAGTGAGGGGACTAGCGGTGCCTACGAGCAGTACTTC. Looking up the rest from reference TRBV2 and TRBJ2-7 gives the full variable domain: EPEVTQTPSHQVTQMGQEVILRCVPISNHLYFYWYRQILGQKVEFLVSFYNNEISEKSEIFDDQFSVERPDGSNFTLKIRSTKLEDSAMYFCASSEGTSGAYEQYFGPGTRLTVT.

The rearrangement links TRBV5-1 to TRBJ1-1; 9 nucleotides agree with TRBD1. CDR1 and CDR2 from the germline V gene are SGHRS and YFSETQ. J was trimmed by 3 bases and V by 4 bases; bases with no gene match: 16. CDR3 size: 18 residues. The CDR3 DNA is TGCGCCAGCAGCCTTATGGGGACAGGGATGGGATGGGACACTGAAGCTTTCTTT. This translates into CASSLMGTGMGWDTEAFF.

The rearrangement joins TRBV7-9 to TRBJ1-2; D perhaps matches TRBD1 (5 bases). Between the trimmed V and J ends, which lost 5 bases and 6 bases, there was a span of 25 bases. Germline V lookup: CDR1 SEHNR, CDR2 FQNEAQ (reference sequence). The CDR3 extends over 17 amino acids. CDR3 in amino acids: CASSPLGGLTGEDGYTF. The CDR3 DNA reads as TGTGCCAGCAGCCCCCTGGGGGGGTTGACGGGCGAAGATGGCTACACCTTC.

This chain joins TRBV2 and TRBJ2-5; 8 bases are shared with TRBD2. Per germline, CDR1 SNHLY and CDR2 FYNNEI. V was pared by 0 bases and J by 1 base, with 10 bases of the junction left unmatched. The length of the CDR3 is 18 residues. The CDR3 region is CASSEALRLARAQETQYF. The CDR3 coding sequence is TGTGCCAGCAGTGAAGCGCTTCGACTAGCGAGAGCCCAAGAGACCCAGTACTTC.

The rearrangement joins TRBV7-9 to TRBJ1-1, with D unclear. The CDR3 extends over 12 amino acids. Germline CDR1 and CDR2: SEHNR and FQNEAQ (reference sequence). Trimming took 5 bases from V and 4 from J, leaving 8 bases between them. CDR3 loop: CASSRAGTEAFF. The DNA for the CDR3 is TGTGCCAGCAGCCGGGCGGGCACTGAAGCTTTCTTT.

Details on this clone: The sample carries other DNA sequences with the same CDR3. The chain combines TRBV28 with TRBJ1-5; perhaps TRBD1 as D (6 bases). The CDR3 is 14 residues long. V was cut by 5 bases and J by 2 bases, with 10 bases left in between. Germline V gene lookup returns CDR1 MDHEN and CDR2 SYDVKM. The CDR3, as DNA: TGTGCCAGCAGTCCGGGACAAGGCAATCAGCCCCAGCATTTT. Protein product: CASSPGQGNQPQHF.

The V and J genes are TRBV5-1 and TRBJ1-2; D uncertain. This CDR3 contains 12 residues. The V end lost 0 bases, the J end lost 6 bases, and 6 bases lay between the germline ends. Germline CDR1 and CDR2: SGHRS and YFSETQ. CDR3 protein: CASSLASDGYTF. In DNA, the CDR3 is TGCGCCAGCAGCTTGGCGTCGGATGGCTACACCTTC.

This chain uses TRBV10-3 with TRBJ2-3, with D possibly being TRBD2 (5 bases). V dropped 0 bases and J dropped 1 base, with 8 bases sitting between them. The CDR3 has 15 residues. The V gene's germline CDR1 is ENHRY and CDR2 SYGVKD. DNA for the CDR3: TGTGCCATCAGTGAGTCTAGCGCCCGCACAGATACGCAGTATTTT. Protein product: CAISESSARTDTQYF.

V is TRBV30 and J is TRBJ1-2; tentatively, D is TRBD1 (5 bases). This CDR3 spans 15 amino acids. Per the germline V gene, CDR1 is GTSNPN and CDR2 is SVGIG (reference sequence). The V and J ends lost 1 base and 2 bases respectively, with 14 bases between them. CDR3 sequence: CAWSARGDLNYGYTF. The CDR3 nucleotides read TGTGCCTGGAGTGCACGGGGGGACCTAAACTATGGCTACACCTTC.

This clone was seen a single time. The CDR3 loop is CASSLTGQPNEKLFF. The CDR3 DNA reads TGTGCCAGCAGCTTAACGGGACAGCCTAATGAAAAACTGTTTTTT. V gene TRBV5-4 combines with J gene TRBJ1-4; 7 bases map to TRBD1. V lost 2 bases and J lost 3; bases outside the gene matches: 4. The CDR3 extends over 15 amino acids. CDR1 and CDR2 (germline): SGHNT, YYREEE (reference sequence).

V gene TRBV12-5 combines with J gene TRBJ2-3, with 12 bases that match TRBD2. Germline CDR1 reads LGHNT; CDR2 reads FRNRAP. The CDR3 runs to 16 residues. Trimming cost V 1 base and J 1 base; bases outside gene matches: 0. In DNA form, the CDR3 reads TGTGCTAGTGGTTTGGGGACTAGCGGGGGCACAGATACGCAGTATTTT. It is translated as CASGLGTSGGTDTQYF.